This TCR beta chain originates from a study of T cell responses to AZD1222 COVID-19 vaccine. Study-level results: Only 6 or 7 individuals given AZD1222 were seropositive at baseline. Sampling that yielded the repertoires occurred only after the peak T cell response.

To note about this clone: Its target is not known.

The CDR3 runs to 16 residues. Germline V lookup: CDR1 LGHDT, CDR2 YNNKEL (reference sequence). V gave up 2 bases and J gave up 0 bases, with 13 bases separating them. The assay was immunoSEQ multiplex PCR, and TCRdb's table has in-frame clones only and misses some. The data show roughly 110,000 clones, 91% seen once. The chain carries TRBV3-1 (or the pseudogene TRBV3-2) and TRBJ2-5, with D perhaps matching TRBD2 (6 bases). This clonotype originated in an adult in good health. The sequences come from peripheral blood, collected on day 0 of AZD1222 vaccination. CDR3 nucleotides: TGTGCCAGCAGCCAATTTCGCGGGGCACACCAAGAGACCCAGTACTTC. As protein: CASSQFRGAHQETQYF.